What follows are 20 T cell receptor beta chains derived from one specimen sequenced in a study of blood T cell repertoires in COVID-19. Generated by immunoSEQ multiplex PCR, the TCRdb table keeps only in-frame clones and is missing some. Among around 150,000 clones listed, around 77% were seen once. The sequencing input was peripheral blood. Source of these receptors: a man in his sixties or seventies with acute or convalescent COVID-19.

The gene calls are TRBV6-1 and TRBJ2-6; D possibly corresponds to TRBD1 (6 bases). The CDR3 covers 18 residues. Germline V gives CDR1 MNHNS, CDR2 SASEGT. V dropped 2 bases and J dropped 4 bases, with 18 bases sitting between them. CDR3: CASSEFRGTTTGANVLTF. The CDR3 nucleotides read TGTGCCAGCAGTGAATTCAGGGGTACTACCACGGGGGCCAACGTCCTGACTTTC.

The V call is TRBV29-1, the J call TRBJ2-5, with 7 bases matching TRBD1. This CDR3 has 12 residues. Looked up from germline, CDR1 is SQVTM and CDR2 is ANQGSEA. V was pared by 7 bases and J by 2 bases, with 4 bases of the junction left unmatched. For the CDR3, the DNA is TGCAGCGGGGGACAGCAGCAAGAGACCCAGTACTTC. Translating it yields CSGGQQQETQYF.

The chain recombines TRBV6-5 with TRBJ1-5; perhaps TRBD1 as D (5 bases). The CDR3 length is 13 residues. Trimming removed 6 bases at V and 4 bases at J, with 10 bases between. Germline V lookup: CDR1 MNHEY, CDR2 SVGAGI. The CDR3 loop is CASRLTANQPQHF. In nucleotides, the CDR3 is TGTGCCAGCAGGTTGACAGCGAATCAGCCCCAGCATTTT.

This clone was seen once. V and J are TRBV6-5 and TRBJ1-2, with D unresolved. V shed 0 bases and J shed 0 bases, with 8 bases lying between them. Germline V lookup: CDR1 MNHEY, CDR2 SVGAGI. CDR3 length: 15 residues. In DNA form, the CDR3 reads TGTGCCAGCAGTTACTCCCCCAGAACTAACTATGGCTACACCTTC. Protein sequence: CASSYSPRTNYGYTF.

The chain uses TRBV5-6 and TRBJ2-5, with TRBD2 identical over 11 bases. This CDR3 has 16 amino acids. Germline CDR1 and CDR2: SGHDT and YYEEEE. The V and J ends lost 0 bases and 4 bases, in that order; junction bases with no gene match: 5. This chain's CDR3 is CASSLVAGGLRETQYF. For the CDR3, the DNA is TGTGCCAGCAGCTTGGTAGCGGGGGGGCTTAGAGAGACCCAGTACTTC.

This clone was counted between two and nine times. The chain recombines TRBV27 with TRBJ2-7; D remains ambiguous. This CDR3 contains 16 residues. Trimming cost V 5 bases and J 2 bases, with 19 bases left between them. The V gene's germline CDR1 is MNHEY and CDR2 SMNVEV (reference sequence). The CDR3 coding sequence is TGTGCCAGCAGTCCCCGACCCCCCCAACGGGCCTACGAGCAGTACTTC. It specifies CASSPRPPQRAYEQYF.

The genes are TRBV27 and TRBJ2-1; possible D gene TRBD2, 6 bases. This CDR3 is built from 17 residues. The V and J ends lost 5 bases and 5 bases respectively, with 22 bases between them. Germline CDR1 is MNHEY and CDR2 is SMNVEV (reference sequence). The CDR3 bases are TGTGCCAGCAGTGCCCAGGACCTTAGACTAGTTGACAATGAGCAGTTCTTC. Translated, it gives CASSAQDLRLVDNEQFF.

This clone was recorded at least ten times. This chain uses TRBV27 with TRBJ1-6; TRBD1 agrees at 9 bases. The CDR3 is 15 residues long. CDR1 and CDR2 from the germline V gene are MNHEY and SMNVEV (reference sequence). V gave up 6 bases and J gave up 7 bases; unmatched junction bases: 7. CDR3: CASRTGTGSNSPLHF. In DNA form, the CDR3 reads TGTGCCAGCAGGACCGGGACAGGGAGCAATTCACCCCTCCACTTT.

This rearrangement joins TRBV4-3 to TRBJ1-2, with TRBD1 identical over 7 bases. V lost 0 bases to trimming and J lost 6 bases; unmatched junction nucleotides: 7. The CDR3 totals 15 residues. Germline V gene lookup returns CDR1 LGHNA and CDR2 YSLEER. The CDR3 protein is CASSQETQGLDGYTF. The CDR3 coding sequence is TGCGCCAGCAGCCAAGAAACACAGGGGCTTGATGGCTACACCTTC.

This chain connects TRBV24-1 to TRBJ2-2; D is unclear. CDR3 length equals 16 residues. CDR1 and CDR2 from the germline V gene are KGHDR and SFDVKD. The germline V and J ends were trimmed by 4 bases and 0 bases, with 11 bases remaining between them. The CDR3 DNA sequence: TGTGCCACCAGTGAGTCGAGGAACACGAACACCGGGGAGCTGTTTTTT. It specifies CATSESRNTNTGELFF.

V is TRBV28 and J is TRBJ1-1; TRBD1 agrees at 7 bases. The CDR3 length is 16 residues. V shed 6 bases and J 2 bases; nucleotides not matched to a gene: 12. CDR1 is MDHEN, CDR2 SYDVKM, per germline. CDR3 protein: CASSPNFDRENTEAFF. CDR3 nucleotides: TGTGCCAGCAGCCCGAACTTCGACAGGGAAAACACTGAAGCTTTCTTT.

The chain recombines TRBV5-1 with TRBJ2-3, with TRBD2 matching 8 bases. The CDR3 spans 16 residues. The J segment lost 1 base and the V segment lost 0 bases, leaving 4 bases of the junction unmatched. Germline CDR1 reads SGHRS; CDR2 reads YFSETQ. CDR3 nucleotides: TGCGCCAGCAGCTTGGGGTTGCGGGGGGGCACAGATACGCAGTATTTT. The encoded protein is CASSLGLRGGTDTQYF.

CDR3 bases: TGTGCCAGCAGTTACTCGGGGGGAGTCGTCAACACTGAAGCTTTCTTT. It is translated as CASSYSGGVVNTEAFF. This sequence joins TRBV6-5 and TRBJ1-1; the D gene is possibly TRBD1 (5 bases). This CDR3 comprises 16 residues. In germline, CDR1 is MNHEY, CDR2 SVGAGI. V was pared by 0 bases and J by 2 bases, with 13 bases between.

Only a few counts were recorded for this clone. V is TRBV25-1 and J is TRBJ1-2; D not certain. The V and J ends lost 3 bases and 8 bases respectively, with 19 bases between them. The germline V gene encodes CDR1 MGHDK and CDR2 SYGVNS. The CDR3 contains 15 residues. CDR3 sequence: CASSDGGGRGQGYTF. The CDR3 region has the DNA TGTGCCAGCAGTGATGGTGGAGGTCGGGGTCAGGGCTACACCTTC.

The rearrangement links TRBV7-3 to TRBJ1-6, with D possibly being TRBD1 (6 bases). V was shortened by 6 bases and J by 9 bases, with 12 bases between the two germline ends. The germline V gene has CDR1 SGHTA and CDR2 FQGTGA. The CDR3 length is 13 residues. The CDR3 DNA follows: TGTGCCAGCAGGTCGACAGGAGCTTCACCCCTCCACTTT. The encoded protein is CASRSTGASPLHF.

The rearrangement links TRBV28 to TRBJ2-1, with a tentative D call TRBD2 (5 bases). Germline assignment: CDR1 MDHEN and CDR2 SYDVKM. V shed 6 bases and J shed 8 bases, with 20 bases lying between them. CDR3 size: 15 residues. CDR3 in amino acids: CASRSQLDLVDEQFF. DNA for the CDR3: TGTGCCAGCAGGTCACAACTAGATCTTGTGGATGAGCAGTTCTTC.

Regarding this clone: One end of the junction varies from germline; a read error may be responsible. This chain's CDR3 is CASSAPGQGAYSPLHF. The CDR3 DNA sequence: TGTGCTAGTAGTGCCCCGGGACAGGGGGCTTATTCACCCCTCCACTTT. This chain links TRBV19 with TRBJ1-6; 12 positions match TRBD1. Germline V gene lookup returns CDR1 LNHDA and CDR2 SQIVND (reference sequence). The CDR3 extends over 16 amino acids.

This chain uses TRBV24-1 with TRBJ2-3; TRBD1 might be the D (6 bases). CDR1 and CDR2 (germline): KGHDR, SFDVKD. The V end was cut by 5 bases, the J end by 2 bases, with 13 bases between. This CDR3 contains 15 residues. The CDR3 DNA follows: TGTGCCACCAGTGTGACACGGGACATCACAGATACGCAGTATTTT. Translation: CATSVTRDITDTQYF.

This clone was detected only once. The V call is TRBV14, the J call TRBJ1-2, with D hard to call. This CDR3 spans 13 amino acids. V gave up 0 bases and J gave up 3 bases, with 5 bases separating them. Germline V gives CDR1 SGHDN, CDR2 FVKESK. This CDR3 is CASSQDFDYGYTF. The CDR3 region has the DNA TGTGCCAGCAGCCAAGATTTCGACTATGGCTACACCTTC.

The chain employs TRBV9 and TRBJ2-5; 9 bases map to TRBD2. The germline CDR1 and CDR2 sequences are SGDLS and YYNGEE. V lost 1 base, J lost 0 bases, and 1 base stayed unmatched. CDR3 length: 15 amino acids. The CDR3 reads CASSVTSGYQETQYF. As DNA, the CDR3 is TGTGCCAGCAGCGTAACTAGCGGGTACCAAGAGACCCAGTACTTC.